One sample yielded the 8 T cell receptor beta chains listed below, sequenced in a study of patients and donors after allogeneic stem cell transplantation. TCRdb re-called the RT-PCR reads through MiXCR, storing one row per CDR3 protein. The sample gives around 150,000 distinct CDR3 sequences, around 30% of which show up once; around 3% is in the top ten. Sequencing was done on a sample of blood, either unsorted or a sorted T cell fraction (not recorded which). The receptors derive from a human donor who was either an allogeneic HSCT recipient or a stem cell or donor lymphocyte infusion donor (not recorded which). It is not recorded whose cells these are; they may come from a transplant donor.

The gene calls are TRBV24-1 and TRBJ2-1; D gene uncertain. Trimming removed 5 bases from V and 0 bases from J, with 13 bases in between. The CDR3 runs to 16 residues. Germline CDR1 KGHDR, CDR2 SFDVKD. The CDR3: CATSGVGGSSYNEQFF. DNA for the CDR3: TGTGCCACCAGTGGGGTAGGCGGTAGCTCCTACAATGAGCAGTTCTTC.

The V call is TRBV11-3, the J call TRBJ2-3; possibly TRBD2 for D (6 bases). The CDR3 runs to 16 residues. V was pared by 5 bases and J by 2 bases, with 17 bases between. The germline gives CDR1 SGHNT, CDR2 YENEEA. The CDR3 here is CASSRALGGLTDTQYF. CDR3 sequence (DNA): TGTGCCAGCAGCCGCGCCCTGGGGGGACTCACAGATACGCAGTATTTT. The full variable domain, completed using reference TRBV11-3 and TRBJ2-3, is EAGVVQSPRYKIIEKKQPVAFWCNPISGHNTLYWYLQNLGQGPELLIRYENEEAVDDSQLPKDRFSAERLKGVDSTLKIQPAELGDSAVYLCASSRALGGLTDTQYFGPGTRLTVL.

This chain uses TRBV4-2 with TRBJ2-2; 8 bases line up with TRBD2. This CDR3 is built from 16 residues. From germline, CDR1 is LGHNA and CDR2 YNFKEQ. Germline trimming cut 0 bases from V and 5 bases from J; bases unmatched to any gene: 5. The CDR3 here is CASSQEPGLVTGELFF. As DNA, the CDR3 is TGTGCCAGCAGCCAAGAACCGGGACTAGTAACCGGGGAGCTGTTTTTT.

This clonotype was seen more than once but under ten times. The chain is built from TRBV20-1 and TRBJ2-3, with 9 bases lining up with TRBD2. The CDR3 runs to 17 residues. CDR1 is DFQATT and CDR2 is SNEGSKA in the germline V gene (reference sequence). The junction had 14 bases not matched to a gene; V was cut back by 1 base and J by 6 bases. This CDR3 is CSARGSAGGPSWDTQYF. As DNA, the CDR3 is TGCAGTGCTAGAGGCAGTGCGGGAGGGCCTTCTTGGGATACGCAGTATTTT.

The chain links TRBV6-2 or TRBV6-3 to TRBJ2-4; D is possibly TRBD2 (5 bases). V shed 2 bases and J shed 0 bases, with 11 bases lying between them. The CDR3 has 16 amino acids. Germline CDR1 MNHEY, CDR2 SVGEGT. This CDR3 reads CASSYQLGEAKNIQYF. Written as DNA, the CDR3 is TGTGCCAGCAGTTACCAGCTCGGGGAAGCCAAAAACATTCAGTACTTC.

This CDR3 reads CATSRAQGSYGYTF. Written as DNA, the CDR3 is TGTGCCACCAGCAGGGCGCAGGGCAGTTATGGCTACACCTTC. The rearrangement joins TRBV15 to TRBJ1-2; D may be TRBD1 (5 bases). Trimming removed 3 bases at V and 5 bases at J, with 13 bases between. The germline gives CDR1 LNHNV, CDR2 YYDKDF (reference sequence). The CDR3 covers 14 residues.

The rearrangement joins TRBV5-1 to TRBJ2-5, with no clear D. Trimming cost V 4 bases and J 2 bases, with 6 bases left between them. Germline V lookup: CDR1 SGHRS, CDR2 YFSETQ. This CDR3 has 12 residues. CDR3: CASSPAQETQYF. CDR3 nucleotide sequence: TGCGCCAGCAGCCCGGCACAAGAGACCCAGTACTTC.

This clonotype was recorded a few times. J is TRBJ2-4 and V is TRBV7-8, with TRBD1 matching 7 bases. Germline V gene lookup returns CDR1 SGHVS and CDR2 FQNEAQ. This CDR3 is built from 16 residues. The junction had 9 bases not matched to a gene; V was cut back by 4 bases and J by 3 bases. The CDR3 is CASSSLEGAGKNIQYF. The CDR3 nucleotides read TGTGCCAGCAGCTCCCTCGAGGGGGCAGGCAAAAACATTCAGTACTTC.